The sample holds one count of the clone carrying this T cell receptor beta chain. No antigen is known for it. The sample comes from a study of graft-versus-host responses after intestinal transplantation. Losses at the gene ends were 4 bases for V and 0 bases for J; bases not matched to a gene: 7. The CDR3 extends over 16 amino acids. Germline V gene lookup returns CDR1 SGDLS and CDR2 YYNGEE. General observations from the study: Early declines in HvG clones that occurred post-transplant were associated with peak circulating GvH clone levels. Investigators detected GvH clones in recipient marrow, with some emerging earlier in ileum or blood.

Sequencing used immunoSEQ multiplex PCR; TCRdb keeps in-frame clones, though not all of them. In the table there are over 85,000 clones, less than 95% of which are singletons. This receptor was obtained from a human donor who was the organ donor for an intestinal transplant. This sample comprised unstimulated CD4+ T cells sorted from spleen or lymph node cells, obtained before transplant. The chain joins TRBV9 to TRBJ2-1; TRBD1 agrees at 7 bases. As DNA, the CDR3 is TGTGCCAGCAGCAAGACAGGGACCCTCTCCTACAATGAGCAGTTCTTC. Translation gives CASSKTGTLSYNEQFF.